This TCR beta chain was identified in a study of cytotoxic CD8 clonotypes in ibrutinib-treated CLL. Trimming left V 7 bases short and J 5 bases short, with 14 bases between. Germline CDR1 and CDR2: SEHNR and FQNEAQ (reference sequence). CDR3 length: 13 residues. Note on this clone: Its target is not known.

The method was immunoSEQ multiplex PCR; TCRdb's version includes in-frame clones alone and lacks a portion of them. Seen here are over 120,000 clones, 79% observed once, and the top ten hold roughly 13%. Study results and limitations: In comparison with age-matched healthy donors, baseline clonality was higher and tracked circulating CD8+ T-cell counts.

The TCR was taken from a human donor with chronic lymphocytic leukemia. The chain carries TRBV7-9 and TRBJ1-1; D possibly corresponds to TRBD1 (6 bases). The sample here was PBMCs, taken after 12 months of ibrutinib treatment. CDR3 coding DNA: TGTGCCAGCACCGAGACCACAGGGACTGAAGCTTTCTTT. Translated: CASTETTGTEAFF.